Below, 28 T cell receptor beta chains from the same sample are listed, as sequenced in a study of cytomegalovirus exposure and HLA in healthy donors. The PCR used 60 Vbeta and 13 Jbeta primers. Clones were sequenced by immunoSEQ multiplex PCR, and TCRdb holds only the in-frame ones, with some missing. The sample includes some 150,000 clones, under 90% of them seen just once. The sequencing input was PBMCs. These receptors were obtained from a man aged 25-40 years in good health and CMV-seronegative.

The CDR3: CASSLADMDGYTF. CDR3 nucleotide sequence: TGTGCCAGCAGCTTAGCGGACATGGATGGCTACACCTTC. The chain carries TRBV7-6 and TRBJ1-2; D may be TRBD1 (5 bases). V shed 0 bases and J shed 6 bases, with 8 bases lying between them. The germline V gene has CDR1 SGHVS and CDR2 FNYEAQ. The CDR3 is 13 amino acids. Looking up the rest from reference TRBV7-6 and TRBJ1-2 gives the full variable domain: GAGVSQSPRYKVTKRGQDVALRCDPISGHVSLYWYRQALGQGPEFLTYFNYEAQQDKSGLPNDRFSAERPEGSISTLTIQRTEQRDSAMYRCASSLADMDGYTFGSGTRLTVV.

This sequence joins TRBV7-9 and TRBJ1-1; D gene unclear. Trimming took 1 base from V and 8 from J, leaving 11 bases between them. Germline CDR1 is SEHNR and CDR2 is FQNEAQ (reference sequence). The CDR3 extends over 13 amino acids. The CDR3 DNA reads as TGTGCCAGCAGCTTAGTCACGGGGAACGAAGCTTTCTTT. This codes for CASSLVTGNEAFF.

The chain has TRBV28 and TRBJ2-1, with 7 positions matching TRBD2. The germline V gene has CDR1 MDHEN and CDR2 SYDVKM. The CDR3 extends over 17 amino acids. With 1 base clipped from V and 7 bases from J, the junction kept 13 bases outside the gene matches. DNA for the CDR3: TGTGCCAGCAGTTTATCCTCGAGTAGCGGGTGGTTGAATGAGCAGTTCTTC. Protein product: CASSLSSSSGWLNEQFF. The full variable domain, completed using reference TRBV28 and TRBJ2-1, is DVKVTQSSRYLVKRTGEKVFLECVQDMDHENMFWYRQDPGLGLRLIYFSYDVKMKEKGDIPEGYSVSREKKERFSLILESASTNQTSMYLCASSLSSSSGWLNEQFFGPGTRLTVL.

V usage is TRBV19 and J usage is TRBJ2-6, with 9 bases identical to TRBD1. Germline lookup yields CDR1 LNHDA and CDR2 SQIVND (reference sequence). CDR3 size: 16 residues. The junction had 7 bases not matched to a gene; V was cut back by 6 bases and J by 4 bases. The CDR3 nucleotides read TGTGCCAGTAGGGTGGGGACAGGGAAAGGGGCCAACGTCCTGACTTTC. It specifies CASRVGTGKGANVLTF. The complete variable domain, with remaining parts taken from reference TRBV19 and TRBJ2-6, reads DGGITQSPKYLFRKEGQNVTLSCEQNLNHDAMYWYRQDPGQGLRLIYYSQIVNDFQKGDIAEGYSVSREKKESFPLTVTSAQKNPTAFYLCASRVGTGKGANVLTFGAGSRLTVL.

This rearrangement joins TRBV5-1 to TRBJ1-4; 9 bases fit TRBD1. The CDR3 totals 14 residues. Germline CDR1 SGHRS, CDR2 YFSETQ. The V gene end was trimmed by 6 bases and the J gene end by 7 bases; junction bases not matched to a gene: 7. CDR3 region: CASTDRQGGEKLFF. CDR3 nucleotide sequence: TGCGCCAGCACCGATCGACAGGGGGGTGAAAAACTGTTTTTT. Supplemented by reference TRBV5-1 and TRBJ1-4, the full variable domain reads KAGVTQTPRYLIKTRGQQVTLSCSPISGHRSVSWYQQTPGQGLQFLFEYFSETQRNKGNFPGRFSGRQFSNSRSEMNVSTLELGDSALYLCASTDRQGGEKLFFGSGTQLSVL.

This chain uses TRBV4-2 with TRBJ2-7; 7 bases fit TRBD1. CDR1 is LGHNA and CDR2 is YNFKEQ in the germline V gene. There are 16 residues in the CDR3. Unmatched junction bases numbered 8, after V lost 0 bases and J lost 3 bases. Here the CDR3 reads CASSQDPDRFDYEQYF. The CDR3 coding sequence is TGTGCCAGCAGCCAAGATCCGGACAGGTTCGACTACGAGCAGTACTTC.

J is TRBJ2-1 and V is TRBV18; TRBD1 agrees at 11 bases. CDR3 length: 17 residues. V trimming: 5 bases; J trimming: 5 bases; junction bases outside the gene matches: 11. Germline lookup yields CDR1 KGHSH and CDR2 LQKENI. CDR3 protein: CASSKDSGTGGDNEQFF. CDR3 in DNA: TGTGCCAGCTCAAAGGACTCCGGGACAGGGGGGGACAATGAGCAGTTCTTC.

V usage is TRBV15 and J usage is TRBJ1-5, with D tentatively TRBD1 (6 bases). Trimming cost V 0 bases and J 7 bases, with 7 bases left between them. The CDR3 totals 13 residues. Germline CDR1 LNHNV, CDR2 YYDKDF (reference sequence). This CDR3 reads CATSRDTGQPQHF. CDR3 DNA sequence: TGTGCCACCAGCAGAGACACAGGGCAGCCCCAGCATTTT.

V usage is TRBV9 and J usage is TRBJ1-4; 7 nucleotides match TRBD1. After removal of 4 bases from V and 5 bases from J, the junction contained 8 bases not matched to a gene. Germline values: CDR1 SGDLS, CDR2 YYNGEE. The CDR3 consists of 15 residues. CDR3 sequence reads: CASSIGQVENEKLFF. The CDR3 nucleotides are TGTGCCAGCAGCATTGGACAGGTGGAGAATGAAAAACTGTTTTTT.

The CDR3 nucleotides are TGTGCCAGCAGCTACCGACAGGGGACCTACGAGCAGTACTTC. This codes for CASSYRQGTYEQYF. The V call is TRBV7-2, the J call TRBJ2-7, with 8 bases fitting TRBD1. The CDR3 spans 14 residues. V lost 4 bases, J lost 2 bases, and 4 bases stayed unmatched. Germline CDR1 is SGHTA and CDR2 is FQGNSA.

The chain is built from TRBV6-1 and TRBJ1-5; D gene unclear. Between the trimmed V and J ends, which lost 2 bases and 2 bases, there was a span of 4 bases. This CDR3 is 13 amino acids long. Germline loops: CDR1 MNHNS, CDR2 SASEGT. CDR3 loop: CASSESGNQPQHF. In nucleotides, the CDR3 is TGTGCCAGCAGTGAAAGCGGCAATCAGCCCCAGCATTTT.

The chain links TRBV28 to TRBJ2-5; 11 nucleotides match TRBD1. V trimming: 0 bases; J trimming: 3 bases; junction bases outside the gene matches: 3. CDR3 length: 16 amino acids. CDR1 and CDR2 from the germline V gene are MDHEN and SYDVKM. The CDR3 here is CASSLWGQGEKETQYF. Written as DNA, the CDR3 is TGTGCCAGCAGTTTATGGGGACAGGGGGAGAAAGAGACCCAGTACTTC.

The CDR3 DNA follows: TGTGCCAGCAGCCAAGGAGTTGAGCAGTTCTTC. The encoded protein is CASSQGVEQFF. J is TRBJ2-1 and V is TRBV14; D is uncertain. Germline V gene lookup returns CDR1 SGHDN and CDR2 FVKESK. The CDR3 contains 11 residues. Trimming cost V 1 base and J 9 bases, with 4 bases left between them.

CDR3 DNA sequence: TGTGCCAGCAGTTTTCCTACAGGGGGAAGTGGCTACACCTTC. This sequence encodes CASSFPTGGSGYTF. The V gene is TRBV28, the J gene TRBJ1-2, with 8 bases fitting TRBD1. Per germline, CDR1 MDHEN and CDR2 SYDVKM. V was pared by 3 bases and J by 7 bases, with 7 bases of the junction left unmatched. This CDR3 contains 14 residues.

The J gene is TRBJ2-5, the V gene TRBV2; D may be TRBD2 (6 bases). V dropped 7 bases and J dropped 2 bases, with 11 bases sitting between them. The CDR3 loop spans 13 amino acids. The V gene's germline CDR1 is SNHLY and CDR2 FYNNEI. CDR3 in DNA: TGTGCCAGCACCCGGGACTCTCAAGAGACCCAGTACTTC. Encoded protein: CASTRDSQETQYF.

The CDR3 DNA reads TGTGCCAGCAGCGGCGGTGGCCGGGACGAGCAGTACTTC. As protein: CASSGGGRDEQYF. The J gene is TRBJ2-7, the V gene TRBV5-4; unclear D gene. The CDR3 consists of 13 residues. CDR1 and CDR2 from the germline V gene are SGHNT and YYREEE (reference sequence). V was shortened by 4 bases and J by 5 bases, with 13 bases between the two germline ends.

The chain carries TRBV30 and TRBJ2-1; 10 positions match TRBD2. Germline loops: CDR1 GTSNPN, CDR2 SVGIG (reference sequence). CDR3 length: 16 amino acids. The trim removed 2 bases at V and 8 bases at J, leaving 12 bases unmatched. The CDR3 region is CAWSRPSGGPGDEQFF. The DNA of the CDR3 is TGTGCCTGGAGTAGGCCTAGCGGGGGCCCGGGGGATGAGCAGTTCTTC.

V usage is TRBV9 and J usage is TRBJ2-7, with 10 positions matching TRBD1. The CDR3 loop spans 15 amino acids. CDR1 is SGDLS, CDR2 YYNGEE, per germline. The trim removed 4 bases at V and 5 bases at J, leaving 9 bases unmatched. The CDR3 nucleotides read TGTGCCAGCAGCCCTGGGACAGGGGATTTTAACGAGCAGTACTTC. Its translation: CASSPGTGDFNEQYF.

This clone appeared once. This rearrangement joins TRBV29-1 to TRBJ1-5, with 7 positions matching TRBD1. The germline V gene has CDR1 SQVTM and CDR2 ANQGSEA. Trimming took 2 bases from V and 2 from J; bases not matched to a gene: 3. This CDR3 has 14 residues. CDR3 DNA: TGCAGCGTTGAAACAGGGGAAGGCAATCAGCCCCAGCATTTT. It is translated as CSVETGEGNQPQHF.

This sequence joins TRBV15 and TRBJ2-5; 12 bases are shared with TRBD2. The CDR3 length is 17 residues. Unmatched junction bases numbered 12, after V lost 6 bases and J lost 4 bases. Germline V CDR1 and CDR2: LNHNV, YYDKDF (reference sequence). The CDR3 spells CATSPRGLAGPGETQYF. CDR3 coding DNA: TGTGCCACCAGTCCTCGGGGACTAGCGGGTCCGGGAGAGACCCAGTACTTC.

The chain combines TRBV9 with TRBJ1-4, with D maybe TRBD1 (5 bases). The CDR3 covers 15 residues. CDR1 SGDLS and CDR2 YYNGEE come from the germline V gene. Trimming cost V 0 bases and J 5 bases, with 11 bases left between them. CDR3 protein: CASSVEGAANEKLFF. The CDR3, as DNA: TGTGCCAGCAGCGTAGAAGGGGCCGCAAATGAAAAACTGTTTTTT.

This clone was recorded once. The chain links TRBV4-2 to TRBJ2-1; D is possibly TRBD2 (5 bases). Germline V CDR1 and CDR2: LGHNA, YNFKEQ. The CDR3 has 16 residues. The ends were cut back, 1 base at V and 8 bases at J, with 18 bases in the middle. The CDR3 sequence is CASSQGERGRIHEQFF. The CDR3 region has the DNA TGTGCCAGCAGCCAAGGGGAACGGGGTAGAATCCATGAGCAGTTCTTC.

The rearrangement links TRBV19 to TRBJ2-7; 11 nucleotides agree with TRBD2. After removal of 5 bases from V and 3 bases from J, the junction contained 3 bases not matched to a gene. This CDR3 is built from 14 residues. The germline V gene encodes CDR1 LNHDA and CDR2 SQIVND (reference sequence). The CDR3 sequence: CASSVSGGDYEQYF. The CDR3 DNA sequence: TGTGCCAGTAGTGTTAGCGGGGGGGACTACGAGCAGTACTTC.

This rearrangement joins TRBV11-2 to TRBJ2-3; 14 nucleotides line up with TRBD2. The trim removed 5 bases at V and 2 bases at J, leaving 6 bases unmatched. The CDR3 has 17 amino acids. CDR1 and CDR2 from the germline V gene are SGHAT and FQNNGV. The CDR3 DNA follows: TGTGCCAGCAGCCCCGGGACTAGCGGGGGCCTCACAGATACGCAGTATTTT. It is translated as CASSPGTSGGLTDTQYF.

The V gene is TRBV5-4, the J gene TRBJ2-7; D is uncertain. CDR3 size: 15 residues. Per the germline V gene, CDR1 is SGHNT and CDR2 is YYREEE (reference sequence). V dropped 5 bases and J dropped 4 bases, with 19 bases sitting between them. CDR3 amino acids: CASRTEQNTPYEQYF. In nucleotides, the CDR3 is TGTGCCAGCAGGACGGAACAGAATACTCCTTACGAGCAGTACTTC.

The sample holds one count of this clone. The chain employs TRBV5-1 and TRBJ2-4; possible D gene TRBD1, 6 bases. Trimming took off 4 bases at V and 8 bases at J, with 19 bases between the two ends. Germline CDR1 is SGHRS and CDR2 is YFSETQ. The CDR3 sequence is 15 residues long. The CDR3 here is CASSPARGSGYIQYF. The DNA of the CDR3 is TGCGCCAGCAGCCCGGCAAGGGGGAGTGGGTACATTCAGTACTTC.

The chain uses TRBV28 and TRBJ1-5, with D hard to call. The CDR3 has 14 residues. The germline CDR1 and CDR2 sequences are MDHEN and SYDVKM. V lost 7 bases, J lost 0 bases, and 10 bases lay in between. The DNA for the CDR3 is TGTGCCAGCATCGGAGCCCCTAGCAATCAGCCCCAGCATTTT. Protein: CASIGAPSNQPQHF. Full variable domain (remainder filled in from reference TRBV28 and TRBJ1-5): DVKVTQSSRYLVKRTGEKVFLECVQDMDHENMFWYRQDPGLGLRLIYFSYDVKMKEKGDIPEGYSVSREKKERFSLILESASTNQTSMYLCASIGAPSNQPQHFGDGTRLSIL.

The rearrangement uses TRBV7-9 and TRBJ2-1, with D unresolved. The germline V gene encodes CDR1 SEHNR and CDR2 FQNEAQ (reference sequence). V was clipped by 3 bases and J by 12 bases, with 15 bases between them. The length of the CDR3 is 13 residues. The chain's CDR3 is CASSFPGLPGQFF. DNA for the CDR3: TGTGCCAGCAGCTTCCCAGGTCTGCCAGGGCAGTTCTTC.